The rows below give T cell receptor beta chains drawn from one sample of a study of blood T cells in healthy people across ages. In TCRdb, the 5' RACE reads were re-called with MiXCR into one record per CDR3 protein. The data hold about 1.6 million distinct CDR3 sequences, with 30% to 35% observed a single time. Source material: blood. All receptors derive from a woman aged 25-40 years in good health. The conserved cysteine and the conserved F or W are not part of the CDR3 here.

TRBV10-3	TRBJ2-5	AISDLVGGPQETQY
TRBV6-2/TRBV6-3	TRBJ2-7	ASSWTGEGEQY
TRBV5-1	TRBJ2-1	ASRGVYRVYNEQF
TRBV2	TRBJ1-1	ASRTWDGNTEAF
TRBV27	TRBJ2-3	ASSLMSSIPDTQY
TRBV5-1	TRBJ2-5	ASSSPDSGGETQY
TRBV30	TRBJ1-1	ACLPLTEVEAF
TRBV20-1	TRBJ2-7	SATTAAYEQY
TRBV6-1	TRBJ2-5	ASSEDRGSVETQY
TRBV29-1	TRBJ2-5	SVGVLQEAQY
TRBV6-5	TRBJ2-1	ASSYGTAPNEQF
TRBV5-1	TRBJ1-2	ASGPTGAIYGYT
TRBV30	TRBJ2-5	AWSAQWDRERVQY
TRBV20-1	TRBJ2-3	SAIDPGAREGGTDTQY
TRBV12-3/TRBV12-4	TRBJ1-1	ASSPDSYRFEAF
TRBV12-3/TRBV12-4	TRBJ2-2	ASSLGQGSNGELF
TRBV7-8	TRBJ2-5	ASSPSPYRREETQY
TRBV5-1	TRBJ2-3	ASSCSPESDTQY
TRBV7-2	TRBJ1-2	ASSLALGQSNYGYT
TRBV5-4	TRBJ2-7	ASSLRVGQTYEQY
TRBV20-1	TRBJ1-2	SGDSHNYGYT
TRBV18	TRBJ2-7	ASSTPFGEQY
TRBV12-3/TRBV12-4	TRBJ1-1	ASSLFGVTEAF
TRBV29-1	TRBJ2-5	SAATGSETQY
TRBV13	TRBJ2-5	ASSLAGGSHQETQY
TRBV7-9	TRBJ2-3	ATWASGGGNTQY
TRBV20-1	TRBJ1-1	SASTEAF
TRBV20-1	TRBJ1-2	SARPAPSQANYGYT
TRBV4-1	-	ASSKGLASEQY
TRBV24-1	TRBJ1-1	ATSDSGAEAF
TRBV11-2	TRBJ2-3	ASSLLAYTDTQY
TRBV7-9	TRBJ1-2	ASNHPWQGKISGYT
TRBV29-1	TRBJ2-1	SVALSSHNEQF
TRBV15	TRBJ1-2	TTSSKRNNNYGYT
TRBV15	TRBJ2-1	ATSRSGTSGIYNEQF
TRBV24-1	TRBJ2-2	ATSTANTGELF
TRBV5-1	TRBJ1-5	ASSLAGFQPQH
TRBV20-1	TRBJ2-1	SASGGRSSYNEQF
TRBV15	TRBJ1-2	ATAPDRVYGYT
TRBV5-1	TRBJ2-5	ANSPASAGSWETQY
TRBV11-3	TRBJ2-3	ASSHLWSDTQY
TRBV4-2	TRBJ1-2	ASSHVLKGYRDGYT
TRBV20-1	TRBJ2-3	SARKASGGADTQY
TRBV2	TRBJ2-1	ASPRQAGEQF
TRBV5-1	TRBJ1-1	ASSLGATEAF
TRBV28	TRBJ1-1	ASRPRTGANTEAF
TRBV20-1	TRBJ1-6	SAPEDSPGWPLH
TRBV10-3	TRBJ2-2	AISAGRRQGGTGELF
TRBV5-1	TRBJ2-1	ASSLAVSGSYNEQF
TRBV5-1	TRBJ2-7	ASSTAGLPTYEQY
TRBV7-6	TRBJ2-1	TSSPPGARYNEQF